The clone carrying this T cell receptor beta chain turned up a few times. This record belongs to a study of T cells of healthy individuals. The germline V gene has CDR1 SGHRS and CDR2 YFSETQ. V dropped 3 bases and J dropped 1; count of bases not matched to a gene: 7. This CDR3 has 16 residues. TCRdb independently ran MiXCR on the 5' RACE reads; one entry per CDR3 protein. Of about 96,000 distinct CDR3 sequences listed, 17% were seen once; the top ten hold about 6.2%. V and J are TRBV5-1 and TRBJ2-3; 8 bases are a match to TRBD2. This clonotype originated in a human donor in good health. The CDR3 bases are TGCGCCAGCAGCTCCCTCGGGACTAGGGGCACAGATACGCAGTATTTT. Amino acid sequence: CASSSLGTRGTDTQYF.